This T cell receptor (beta chain) was sequenced for a study of read filtering for tumor transcriptome and immune sequencing. Study summary: Mean patient age was approximately 66 years, range about 40 to 85; approximately 17 male, roughly 14 female.

General study results and limits: Approximately 82% of IR-seq clonotypes had a single read, yet these held roughly 3.8% of reads. The sorted CD138-negative fraction was a mixed bone marrow immune population, not purified T cells. IR-seq captured clonotypes deeper and more reliably than RNA-seq.

The V and J ends lost 2 bases and 7 bases, in that order; junction bases with no gene match: 24. The CDR3 sequence is 21 residues long. In germline, CDR1 is SGHAT, CDR2 FQNNGV. This clonotype was observed many times. Its specificity is not known. This library used approximately 0.4 ug RNA and molecular barcoded adaptors spanning alpha/delta and beta/gamma chains. TCRdb fed the reads into MiXCR, producing one record per CDR3 protein. The sample lists more than 45,000 distinct CDR3 sequences; roughly 19% were seen once. The chain recombines TRBV11-2 with TRBJ2-1; 9 positions agree with TRBD2. This TCR was recovered from a donor aged 40 or older with multiple myeloma. Material for sequencing was a population of CD138-negative cells sorted from bone marrow. CDR3: CASSLIHQRGVLPQEQNEQFF. CDR3 nucleotide sequence: TGTGCCAGCAGCTTAATTCATCAGCGGGGGGTACTTCCGCAGGAACAGAATGAGCAGTTCTTC.